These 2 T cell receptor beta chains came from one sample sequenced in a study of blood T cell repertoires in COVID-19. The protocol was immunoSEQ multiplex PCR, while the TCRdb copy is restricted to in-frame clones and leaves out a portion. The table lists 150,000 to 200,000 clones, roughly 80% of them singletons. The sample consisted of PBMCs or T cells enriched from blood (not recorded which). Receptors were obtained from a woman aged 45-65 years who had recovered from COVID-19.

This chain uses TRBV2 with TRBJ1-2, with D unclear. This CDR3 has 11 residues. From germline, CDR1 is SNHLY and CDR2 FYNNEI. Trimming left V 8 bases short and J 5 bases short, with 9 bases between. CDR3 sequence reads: CASLLTYGYTF. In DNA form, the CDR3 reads TGTGCCAGCCTCCTTACTTATGGCTACACCTTC.

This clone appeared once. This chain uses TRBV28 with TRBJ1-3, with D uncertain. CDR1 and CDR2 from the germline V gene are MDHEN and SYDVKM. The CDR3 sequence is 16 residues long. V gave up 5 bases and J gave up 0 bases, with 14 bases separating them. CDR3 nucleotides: TGTGCCAGCAGTCCCCTCCGTACAGACTCTGGAAACACCATATATTTT. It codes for CASSPLRTDSGNTIYF.